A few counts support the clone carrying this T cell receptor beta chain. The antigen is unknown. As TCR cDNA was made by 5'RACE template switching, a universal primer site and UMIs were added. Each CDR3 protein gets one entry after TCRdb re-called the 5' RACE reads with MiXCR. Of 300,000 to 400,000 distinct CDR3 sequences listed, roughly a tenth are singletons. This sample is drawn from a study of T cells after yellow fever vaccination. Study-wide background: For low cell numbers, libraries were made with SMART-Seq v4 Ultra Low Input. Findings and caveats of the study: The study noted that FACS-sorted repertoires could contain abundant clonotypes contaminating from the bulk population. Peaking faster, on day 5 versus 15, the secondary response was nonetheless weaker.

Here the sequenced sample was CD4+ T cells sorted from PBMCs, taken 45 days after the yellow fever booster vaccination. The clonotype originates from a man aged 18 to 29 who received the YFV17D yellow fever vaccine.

The CDR3 loop reads CASSLGQGGRAFF. The CDR3 nucleotides are TGTGCCAGCAGCCTCGGACAGGGGGGTCGAGCTTTCTTT. The chain links TRBV3-1 to TRBJ1-1, with 10 bases matching TRBD1. Per germline, CDR1 LGHDT and CDR2 YNNKEL (reference sequence). Unmatched junction bases numbered 6, after V lost 4 bases and J lost 10 bases. This CDR3 region has 13 residues.